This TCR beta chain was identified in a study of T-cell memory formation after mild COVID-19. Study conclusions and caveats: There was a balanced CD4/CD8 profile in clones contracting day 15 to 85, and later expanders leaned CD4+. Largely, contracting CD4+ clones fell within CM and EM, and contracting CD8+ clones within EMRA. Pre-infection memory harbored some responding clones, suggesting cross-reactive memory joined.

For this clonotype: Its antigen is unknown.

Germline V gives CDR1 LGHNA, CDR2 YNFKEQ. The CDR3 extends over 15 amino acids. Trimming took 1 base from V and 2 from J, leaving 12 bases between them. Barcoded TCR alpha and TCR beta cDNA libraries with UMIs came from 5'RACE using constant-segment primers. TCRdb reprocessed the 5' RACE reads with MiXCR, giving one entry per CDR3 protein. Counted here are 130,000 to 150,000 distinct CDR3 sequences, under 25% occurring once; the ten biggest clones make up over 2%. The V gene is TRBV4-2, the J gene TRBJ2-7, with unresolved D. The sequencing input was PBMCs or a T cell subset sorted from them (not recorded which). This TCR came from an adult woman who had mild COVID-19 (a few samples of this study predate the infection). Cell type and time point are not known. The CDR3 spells CASSQVSTDAYEQYF. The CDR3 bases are TGTGCCAGCAGCCAAGTCTCGACGGATGCCTACGAGCAGTACTTC.